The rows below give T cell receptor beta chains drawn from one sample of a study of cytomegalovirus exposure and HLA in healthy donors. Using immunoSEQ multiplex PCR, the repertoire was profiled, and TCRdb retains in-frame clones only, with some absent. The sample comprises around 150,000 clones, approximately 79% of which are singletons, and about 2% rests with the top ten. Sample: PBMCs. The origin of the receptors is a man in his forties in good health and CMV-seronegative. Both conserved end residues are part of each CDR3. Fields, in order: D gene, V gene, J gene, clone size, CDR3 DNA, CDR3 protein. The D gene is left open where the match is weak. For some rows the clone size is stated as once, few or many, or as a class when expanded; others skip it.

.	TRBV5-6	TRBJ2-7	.	TGTGCCAGCAGCCTAGGGACTGGGGTCTACGAGCAGTACTTC	CASSLGTGVYEQYF
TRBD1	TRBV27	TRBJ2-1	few	TGTGCCAGCAGTTCCCCCTCCGGGACAGGGAACAATGAGCAGTTCTTC	CASSSPSGTGNNEQFF
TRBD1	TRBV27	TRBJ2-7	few	TGTGCCAGCAGTTTAAGGCAGGGGGCATCCTACGAGCAGTACTTC	CASSLRQGASYEQYF
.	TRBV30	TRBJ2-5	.	TGTGCCTGGGCCGGGGTCGAGACCCAGTACTTC	CAWAGVETQYF
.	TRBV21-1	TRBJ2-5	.	TGTGCCAGCAGCAAAGAGGTCAGGACAGTGGTTATGCGAAGGGGAGAGACCCAGTACTTC	CASSKEVRTVVMRRGETQYF
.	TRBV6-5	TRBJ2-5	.	TGTGCCAGCAGTTACGAGGGTGAGACCCAGTACTTC	CASSYEGETQYF
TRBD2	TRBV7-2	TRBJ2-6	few	TGTGCCAGCAGCCCGGGACTAGCGGGCCCTTCTGGGGCCAACGGCCTGACTTTC	CASSPGLAGPSGANGLTF
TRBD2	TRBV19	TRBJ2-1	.	TGTGCCAGTAGAGCGGGAGGTGGTGAGCAGTTCTTC	CASRAGGGEQFF
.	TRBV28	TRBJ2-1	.	TGTGCCAGCAGTCCTCTAAGCAATGAGCAGTTCTTC	CASSPLSNEQFF
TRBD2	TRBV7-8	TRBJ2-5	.	TGTGCCAGCAGCTCCCAAACACTTAGAGGGACTAGCGGGAGGTGGCAGTACTTC	CASSSQTLRGTSGRWQYF
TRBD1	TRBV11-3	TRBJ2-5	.	TGTGCCAGGGGACAGGGGTCGGAGACCCAGTACTTC	CARGQGSETQYF
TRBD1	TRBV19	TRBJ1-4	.	TGTGCCAGTAGTTCCACAGGGGGCGCATCTAATGAAAAACTGTTTTTT	CASSSTGGASNEKLFF
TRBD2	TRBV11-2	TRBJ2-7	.	TGTGCCAGCAGCACGGGACTAGCGTGGGGTAGTAACGAGCAGTACTTC	CASSTGLAWGSNEQYF
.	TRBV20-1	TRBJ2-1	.	TGCAGTTTCGCAGCGGAAAATGAGCAGTTCTTC	CSFAAENEQFF
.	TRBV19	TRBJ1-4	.	TGTGCCAGTAGTATTTTAGGGGTCGAAAAACTGTTTTTT	CASSILGVEKLFF
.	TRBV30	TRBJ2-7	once	TGTGCCTGGAGTGGGAGGGGGGGCCGCTCTACCTACGAGCAGTACTTC	CAWSGRGGRSTYEQYF
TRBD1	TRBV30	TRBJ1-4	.	TGTGCCTGGAGTGTACAGGGGAATGAAAAACTGTTTTTT	CAWSVQGNEKLFF
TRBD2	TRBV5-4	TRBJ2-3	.	TGTGCCAGCAGCGCTGGGACTAGCGGGAGATCAGATACGCAGTATTTT	CASSAGTSGRSDTQYF
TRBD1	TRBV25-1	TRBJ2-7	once	TGTGCCAGCCAGACAGGGGGTTGGAGCTCCTACGAGCAGTACTTC	CASQTGGWSSYEQYF
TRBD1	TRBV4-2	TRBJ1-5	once	TGTGCCAGCAGCTCAGGACAGGGTGCTCAATCAGCCCAGCATTTT	CASSSGQGAQSAQHF
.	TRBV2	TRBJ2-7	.	TGTGCCAGCAGGCTACTGACTCCTTCCTACGAGCAGTACTTC	CASRLLTPSYEQYF
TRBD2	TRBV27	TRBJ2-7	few	TGTGCCAGCAGTTCCGGCGGAGCGGGAAGCTACGAGCAGTACTTC	CASSSGGAGSYEQYF
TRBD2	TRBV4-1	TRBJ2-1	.	TGCGCCAGCAGCCAAGGCGCAGCGGGAGGGCCTAAATCCTACAATGAGCAGTTCTTC	CASSQGAAGGPKSYNEQFF
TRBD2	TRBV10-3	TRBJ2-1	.	TGTGCCATCAGTGTGGGGACTAGCGGGAGGTCGCCGGCCTACAATGAGCAGTTCTTC	CAISVGTSGRSPAYNEQFF
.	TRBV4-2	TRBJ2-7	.	TGTGCCAGCAGCCAAGAGCTACCCTACGAGCAGTACTTC	CASSQELPYEQYF
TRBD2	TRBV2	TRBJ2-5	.	TGTGCCAGCAGGGTGACTAGCGGGAGGGAGACCCAGTACTTC	CASRVTSGRETQYF
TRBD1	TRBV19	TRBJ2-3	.	TGTGCCAGTAGGCCTACTCCGGGACAGGGGTTAACAGATACGCAGTATTTT	CASRPTPGQGLTDTQYF
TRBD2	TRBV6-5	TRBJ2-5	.	TGTGCCAGCATACTAGCGGGAGCAGAGACCCAGTACTTC	CASILAGAETQYF
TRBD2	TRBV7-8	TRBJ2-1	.	TGTGCCAGCAGCTCTTCCCGACTAGCGGGAGGAATCGATGAGCAGTTCTTC	CASSSSRLAGGIDEQFF
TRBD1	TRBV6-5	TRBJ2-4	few	TGTGCCAGCAGGGACAGGGGGGAAAACATTCAGTACTTC	CASRDRGENIQYF
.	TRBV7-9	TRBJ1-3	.	TGTGCCAGCAGCCCCGGAGTAGCAGGAAACACCATATATTTT	CASSPGVAGNTIYF
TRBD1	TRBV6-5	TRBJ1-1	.	TGTGCCAGCAGTTACGTACAGGGGGGTACTGAAGCTTTCTTT	CASSYVQGGTEAFF
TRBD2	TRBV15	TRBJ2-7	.	TGTGCCACCAGCAGAGACCTAGCGGGGTCCAACGAGCAGTACTTC	CATSRDLAGSNEQYF
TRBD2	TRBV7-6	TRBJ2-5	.	TGTGCCAGCAGGCCGGGGGGTCAAGAGACCCAGTACTTC	CASRPGGQETQYF
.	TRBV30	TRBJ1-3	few	TGTGCCTGGAGAGTAACAAATGGAAACACCATATATTTT	CAWRVTNGNTIYF
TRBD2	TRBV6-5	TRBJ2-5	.	TGTGCCAGCAGTTACTCCGGGGGGTTAGGGACCCAGTACTTC	CASSYSGGLGTQYF
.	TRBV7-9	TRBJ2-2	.	TGTGCCAGCAGCTTTGGCAGGGCGAGCACCGGGGAGCTGTTTTTT	CASSFGRASTGELFF
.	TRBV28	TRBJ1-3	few	TGTGCCAGCAGCTCAGGGTCCGGAAACACCATATATTTT	CASSSGSGNTIYF
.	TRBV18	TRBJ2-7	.	TGTGCCAGCTCACCGTCGGCAGGCGAGCAGTACTTC	CASSPSAGEQYF
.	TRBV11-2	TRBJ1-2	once	TGTGCCAGCAGCTTAGGCGGGGTGCAGGGCTACACCTTC	CASSLGGVQGYTF
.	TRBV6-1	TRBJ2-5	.	TGTGCCAGCAGTGAAGCGGGGGCGCGCCAAGAGACCCAGTACTTC	CASSEAGARQETQYF
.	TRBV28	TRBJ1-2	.	TGTGCCAGCAGTCCCTATCAGACAGTTAACTATGGCTACACCTTC	CASSPYQTVNYGYTF
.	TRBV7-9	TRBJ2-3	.	TGTGCCATCCCAAAGGGGTCCCCTACAGATACGCAGTATTTT	CAIPKGSPTDTQYF
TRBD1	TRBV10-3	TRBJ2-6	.	TGTGCCTCCGGGACAGGGGGGGCCAACGGCCTGACTTTC	CASGTGGANGLTF
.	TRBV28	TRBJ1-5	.	TGTGCCACCCGGTCCCCCCCCAATCAGCCCCAGCATTTT	CATRSPPNQPQHF
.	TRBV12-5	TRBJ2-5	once	TGTGCTAGTGGTTTGGTACGGTCTAGCGAATGGGAGACCCAGTACTTC	CASGLVRSSEWETQYF